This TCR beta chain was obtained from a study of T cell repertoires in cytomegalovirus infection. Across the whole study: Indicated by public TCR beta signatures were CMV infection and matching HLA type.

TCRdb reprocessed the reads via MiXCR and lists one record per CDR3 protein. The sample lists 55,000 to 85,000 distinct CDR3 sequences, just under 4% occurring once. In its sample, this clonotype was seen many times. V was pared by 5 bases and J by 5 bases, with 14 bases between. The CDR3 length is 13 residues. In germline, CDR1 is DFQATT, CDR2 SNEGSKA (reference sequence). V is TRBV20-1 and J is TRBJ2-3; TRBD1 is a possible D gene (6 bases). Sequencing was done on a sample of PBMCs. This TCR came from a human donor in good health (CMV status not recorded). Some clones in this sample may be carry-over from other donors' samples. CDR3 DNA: TGCAGTGCTCGACAGGTCGTTGGAGATACGCAGTATTTT. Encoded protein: CSARQVVGDTQYF.